Listed below are T cell receptor beta chains from one sample, sequenced in a study of T cells in Graves' hyperthyroidism and ophthalmopathy. A single record per CDR3 protein comes from TCRdb applying MiXCR to the multiplex PCR reads. The table has approximately 430,000 distinct CDR3 sequences, about 15% seen once. Input material: blood. Every receptor here comes from a young woman with Graves' hyperthyroidism. The CDR3 runs from the conserved cysteine through the conserved F or W. Each record gives: CDR3 protein, CDR3 DNA, J gene, D gene, V gene, clone size. The D gene is left open where the match is weak. Only part of the rows carry a size: once, few, many, or a class if the clone is expanded.

cdr3_aa: CSATGADEKLFF; cdr3_nt: TGCAGTGCTACAGGGGCCGATGAAAAACTGTTTTTT; j_call: TRBJ1-4; d_call: .; v_call: TRBV20-1; clone_size: many
cdr3_aa: CSARDLVGGWTGELFF; cdr3_nt: TGCAGTGCTAGAGATCTGGTGGGAGGTTGGACCGGGGAGCTGTTTTTT; j_call: TRBJ2-2; d_call: .; v_call: TRBV20-1; clone_size: .
cdr3_aa: CASSLTGWETQYF; cdr3_nt: TGTGCCAGCAGCTTAACAGGGTGGGAGACCCAGTACTTC; j_call: TRBJ2-5; d_call: .; v_call: TRBV7-6; clone_size: .
cdr3_aa: CASSNPGGGGYTF; cdr3_nt: TGTGCCAGCAGTAATCCCGGTGGGGGTGGCTACACCTTC; j_call: TRBJ1-2; d_call: .; v_call: TRBV6-1; clone_size: many
cdr3_aa: CASSIGRGEAFF; cdr3_nt: TGCGCCAGCAGCATTGGACGGGGTGAAGCTTTCTTT; j_call: TRBJ1-1; d_call: .; v_call: TRBV5-1; clone_size: many
cdr3_aa: CASSYEGYTQYF; cdr3_nt: TGTGCCAGCAGTTACGAGGGTTATACGCAGTATTTT; j_call: TRBJ2-3; d_call: .; v_call: TRBV6-1; clone_size: many
cdr3_aa: CASSLSGRGNPDTEAFF; cdr3_nt: TGTGCCAGCAGCTTGTCAGGCAGGGGAAATCCAGACACTGAAGCTTTCTTT; j_call: TRBJ1-1; d_call: .; v_call: TRBV5-5; clone_size: many
cdr3_aa: CASSLMRGGNTEAFF; cdr3_nt: TGTGCCAGCAGCTTAATGAGGGGAGGGAACACTGAAGCTTTCTTT; j_call: TRBJ1-1; d_call: .; v_call: TRBV7-3; clone_size: few
cdr3_aa: CSAGLAGVHEQFF; cdr3_nt: TGCAGTGCTGGACTAGCGGGAGTCCATGAGCAGTTCTTC; j_call: TRBJ2-1; d_call: TRBD2; v_call: TRBV20-1; clone_size: few
cdr3_aa: CASSEVRNSYGYTF; cdr3_nt: TGTGCCAGCAGTGAAGTTAGGAACAGCTATGGCTACACCTTC; j_call: TRBJ1-2; d_call: .; v_call: TRBV2; clone_size: .
cdr3_aa: CASRIETTEAFF; cdr3_nt: TGTGCCAGCCGAATTGAAACCACTGAAGCTTTCTTT; j_call: TRBJ1-1; d_call: .; v_call: TRBV2; clone_size: .
cdr3_aa: CSARTLRALQHF; cdr3_nt: TGCAGTGCTAGAACTCTCCGAGCCCTCCAGCATTTT; j_call: TRBJ1-5; d_call: .; v_call: TRBV20-1; clone_size: .
cdr3_aa: CASSGTNTGELFF; cdr3_nt: TGTGCCAGCAGCGGTACGAACACCGGGGAGCTGTTTTTT; j_call: TRBJ2-2; d_call: .; v_call: TRBV7-2; clone_size: many
cdr3_aa: CASSLIGNRAGNTIYF; cdr3_nt: TGTGCCAGCAGTTTAATAGGAAACCGGGCCGGAAACACCATATATTTT; j_call: TRBJ1-3; d_call: .; v_call: TRBV28; clone_size: .
cdr3_aa: CASSEYDGAWVFF; cdr3_nt: TGTGCCAGCAGTGAATATGATGGGGCCTGGGTGTTTTTT; j_call: TRBJ1-4; d_call: .; v_call: TRBV6-1; clone_size: few
cdr3_aa: CASSQAWGTTSHTNYGYTF; cdr3_nt: TGCGCCAGCAGCCAAGCTTGGGGTACGACCTCCCACACTAACTATGGCTACACCTTC; j_call: TRBJ1-2; d_call: .; v_call: TRBV4-3; clone_size: .
cdr3_aa: CASSSQGSRNEKLFF; cdr3_nt: TGCGCCAGCAGCTCGCAGGGGTCTCGTAATGAAAAACTGTTTTTT; j_call: TRBJ1-4; d_call: .; v_call: TRBV4-1; clone_size: few
cdr3_aa: CASSFDSTDTQYF; cdr3_nt: TGTGCCAGCAGTTTCGACAGCACAGATACGCAGTATTTT; j_call: TRBJ2-3; d_call: .; v_call: TRBV28; clone_size: .
cdr3_aa: CASVTQGNEAFF; cdr3_nt: TGTGCCAGCGTAACCCAGGGTAATGAAGCTTTCTTT; j_call: TRBJ1-1; d_call: .; v_call: TRBV7-9; clone_size: .
cdr3_aa: CASSQRLAGTDTQYF; cdr3_nt: TGTGCCAGCAGCCAACGACTAGCGGGCACAGATACGCAGTATTTT; j_call: TRBJ2-3; d_call: TRBD2; v_call: TRBV14; clone_size: few
cdr3_aa: CASSPSWTGQETQYF; cdr3_nt: TGTGCCAGCAGCCCCTCATGGACAGGGCAAGAGACCCAGTACTTC; j_call: TRBJ2-5; d_call: TRBD1; v_call: TRBV28; clone_size: many
cdr3_aa: CSASQGVSSYNEQFF; cdr3_nt: TGCAGTGCTAGTCAGGGCGTGAGCTCCTACAATGAGCAGTTCTTC; j_call: TRBJ2-1; d_call: .; v_call: TRBV20-1; clone_size: many
cdr3_aa: CGETGITGELFF; cdr3_nt: TGCGGAGAGACGGGGATCACCGGGGAGCTGTTTTTT; j_call: TRBJ2-2; d_call: .; v_call: TRBV29-1; clone_size: .
cdr3_aa: CASSPGQELSFSGYTF; cdr3_nt: TGCGCCAGCAGCCCAGGACAGGAATTATCCTTTTCTGGCTACACCTTC; j_call: TRBJ1-2; d_call: TRBD1; v_call: TRBV5-1; clone_size: many
cdr3_aa: CAISDPHQASGDYTF; cdr3_nt: TGTGCCATCAGTGATCCGCATCAGGCGTCCGGGGACTACACCTTC; j_call: TRBJ1-2; d_call: .; v_call: TRBV10-3; clone_size: many
cdr3_aa: CSARVFAGGNQPQHF; cdr3_nt: TGCAGTGCTAGAGTTTTTGCGGGAGGGAACCAGCCCCAGCATTTT; j_call: TRBJ1-5; d_call: .; v_call: TRBV20-1; clone_size: .
cdr3_aa: CASSPPNTNLNYGYTF; cdr3_nt: TGTGCCAGCAGCCCCCCCAACACGAACCTGAACTATGGCTACACCTTC; j_call: TRBJ1-2; d_call: .; v_call: TRBV7-9; clone_size: many
cdr3_aa: CASSAAGPSPLHF; cdr3_nt: TGTGCGTCCTCGGCGGCAGGGCCTTCACCCCTCCACTTT; j_call: TRBJ1-6; d_call: .; v_call: TRBV6-1; clone_size: many
cdr3_aa: CSAQKTLEQFF; cdr3_nt: TGCAGTGCTCAGAAGACGCTTGAGCAGTTCTTC; j_call: TRBJ2-1; d_call: .; v_call: TRBV20-1; clone_size: many
cdr3_aa: CASSQDIPAGGLSSYNEQFF; cdr3_nt: TGCGCCAGCAGCCAAGATATCCCGGCGGGGGGGCTAAGCTCCTACAATGAGCAGTTCTTC; j_call: TRBJ2-1; d_call: TRBD2; v_call: TRBV4-1; clone_size: .
cdr3_aa: CASSLGQPSSYNEQFF; cdr3_nt: TGTGCCAGCAGCTTGGGCCAGCCCAGCTCCTACAATGAGCAGTTCTTC; j_call: TRBJ2-1; d_call: .; v_call: TRBV5-5; clone_size: .
cdr3_aa: CSAQDSSPAGGTYNEQFF; cdr3_nt: TGCAGTGCTCAGGACAGTTCGCCAGCGGGAGGGACCTACAATGAGCAGTTCTTC; j_call: TRBJ2-1; d_call: TRBD2; v_call: TRBV20-1; clone_size: many
cdr3_aa: CASKWTGSTDTQYF; cdr3_nt: TGTGCCAGCAAATGGACTGGGAGCACAGATACGCAGTATTTT; j_call: TRBJ2-3; d_call: .; v_call: TRBV2; clone_size: many
cdr3_aa: CSASEPGQGYNEQFF; cdr3_nt: TGCAGTGCTAGCGAACCGGGACAGGGATACAATGAGCAGTTCTTC; j_call: TRBJ2-1; d_call: TRBD1; v_call: TRBV20-1; clone_size: many
cdr3_aa: CASSLRTNTEAFF; cdr3_nt: TGCGCCAGCAGCTTACGGACGAACACTGAAGCTTTCTTT; j_call: TRBJ1-1; d_call: .; v_call: TRBV5-1; clone_size: many
cdr3_aa: CASSRSVEAFF; cdr3_nt: TGTGCCAGCAGTAGGTCCGTTGAAGCTTTCTTT; j_call: TRBJ1-1; d_call: .; v_call: TRBV12-3/TRBV12-4; clone_size: few
cdr3_aa: CASTPQDRVFNEQFF; cdr3_nt: TGTGCCAGCACTCCACAGGACAGGGTTTTCAATGAGCAGTTCTTC; j_call: TRBJ2-1; d_call: TRBD1; v_call: TRBV12-3/TRBV12-4; clone_size: many
cdr3_aa: CASSLSRTVDTDTQYF; cdr3_nt: TGTGCCAGCAGCTTATCCAGGACCGTCGACACAGATACGCAGTATTTT; j_call: TRBJ2-3; d_call: .; v_call: TRBV7-9; clone_size: many
cdr3_aa: CASSYARTYTDTQYF; cdr3_nt: TGTGCCAGCAGTTACGCGCGGACCTACACAGATACGCAGTATTTT; j_call: TRBJ2-3; d_call: .; v_call: TRBV6-2/TRBV6-3; clone_size: few
cdr3_aa: CSALSRDYHNEQFF; cdr3_nt: TGCAGTGCACTTTCCCGGGACTACCACAATGAGCAGTTCTTC; j_call: TRBJ2-1; d_call: TRBD2; v_call: TRBV20-1; clone_size: few
cdr3_aa: CASSLGKARWEPQHF; cdr3_nt: TGTGCCAGCAGCTTAGGGAAGGCCAGGTGGGAGCCCCAGCATTTT; j_call: TRBJ1-5; d_call: .; v_call: TRBV5-8; clone_size: few